These T cell receptor beta chains were read from a single sample in a study of post-analysis software for immune sequencing data. TCRdb fed the PCR reads into MiXCR, producing one record per CDR3 protein. The table has fewer than 900,000 distinct CDR3 sequences, about 45% seen once. The sequenced sample consisted of blood. The receptors shown here come from a girl aged 5-17 years with multiple sclerosis. CDR3s include the opening cysteine and the closing phenylalanine or tryptophan.

cdr3_aa: CASSKKAGVTPYEQYF; v_call: TRBV6-6
cdr3_aa: CSAKLGSQETQYF; v_call: TRBV20-1
cdr3_aa: CASSQGGGRHTEAFF; v_call: TRBV4-3
cdr3_aa: CASSPGQGGYYGYTF; v_call: TRBV7-6
cdr3_aa: CASSEGQGGGYTF; v_call: TRBV2
cdr3_aa: CASSSDSNEQYF; v_call: TRBV28
cdr3_aa: CASSLYLETSTDTQYF; v_call: TRBV5-1
cdr3_aa: CASSPGEVSYEQYF; v_call: TRBV12-3/TRBV12-4
cdr3_aa: CATQIALQGNTEAFF; v_call: TRBV6-1
cdr3_aa: CASRAGTFNTQYF; v_call: TRBV6-5
cdr3_aa: CSAHTCTRGYNEQFF; v_call: TRBV20-1
cdr3_aa: CASSSQAGNEQFF; v_call: TRBV19
cdr3_aa: CASSPTSRYEQYF; v_call: TRBV12-3/TRBV12-4
cdr3_aa: CASPREGVPGKTEAFF; v_call: TRBV18
cdr3_aa: CSASTRGRASEQYF; v_call: TRBV20-1
cdr3_aa: CASSYSGQGSQIFNEQFF; v_call: TRBV6-2/TRBV6-3
cdr3_aa: CASSFRPTSGRRTDTQYF; v_call: TRBV7-9
cdr3_aa: CSARVRGDEQYF; v_call: TRBV20-1
cdr3_aa: CASSFAVQETQYF; v_call: TRBV7-6
cdr3_aa: CSARVLRDILREQYF; v_call: TRBV20-1
cdr3_aa: CASSARDRVMSDTQYF; v_call: TRBV7-6
cdr3_aa: CASRGQGVSYGYTF; v_call: TRBV12-3/TRBV12-4
cdr3_aa: CASSEDLVIQYF; v_call: TRBV2
cdr3_aa: CSARKPTSGSLNEQFF; v_call: TRBV20-1
cdr3_aa: CASSVRQGVANTEAFF; v_call: TRBV7-9
cdr3_aa: CASSQDLTGGAKTQYF; v_call: TRBV4-1
cdr3_aa: CASSLSEGDRPAYEQYF; v_call: TRBV27
cdr3_aa: CASSQDNPSKDSSSTDTQYF; v_call: TRBV4-2
cdr3_aa: CASSLSGTEGQFF; v_call: TRBV7-3
cdr3_aa: CSARDGGGQGEAFF; v_call: TRBV20-1
cdr3_aa: CASSLARGTSGVDTQYF; v_call: TRBV7-2
cdr3_aa: CASTLGRASNQPQHF; v_call: TRBV7-3
cdr3_aa: CSAREDRPSEQYF; v_call: TRBV20-1
cdr3_aa: CASSLTPSGSTYSEQFF; v_call: TRBV5-1
cdr3_aa: CASSQETSGRADTQYF; v_call: TRBV4-1
cdr3_aa: CASALVPFTDTQYF; v_call: TRBV5-1
cdr3_aa: CASSLADSGRGSNEQFF; v_call: TRBV5-1
cdr3_aa: CGPLSLWASSGSYEQYF; v_call: TRBV20-1
cdr3_aa: CASSATGGPGGYTF; v_call: TRBV11-1
cdr3_aa: CASSSSEKVADTQYF; v_call: TRBV5-5
cdr3_aa: CASSTAGLENYGYTF; v_call: TRBV12-3/TRBV12-4
cdr3_aa: CASSLGLALGSEQYF; v_call: TRBV5-1
cdr3_aa: CASSGQGGGEQFF; v_call: TRBV11-2
cdr3_aa: CSARDQRTSRSGEQYF; v_call: TRBV20-1
cdr3_aa: CSVKLGGGSYEQYF; v_call: TRBV29-1
cdr3_aa: CASSLYSGGLYNEQFF; v_call: TRBV27
cdr3_aa: CASSVAGGYYEQYF; v_call: TRBV9
cdr3_aa: CASSVGGGRGEAFF; v_call: TRBV9
cdr3_aa: CASSPSRGRAFF; v_call: TRBV27
cdr3_aa: CASSSQGEGTYEQYF; v_call: TRBV5-6
cdr3_aa: CASRRGQGGTEAFF; v_call: TRBV6-5
cdr3_aa: CAISGTSGSYEQYF; v_call: TRBV10-3
cdr3_aa: CASRPGQGARYEQYF; v_call: TRBV7-2
cdr3_aa: CSAVTLAKNIQYF; v_call: TRBV20-1
cdr3_aa: CASSEEGQWNIQYF; v_call: TRBV25-1